These T cell receptor beta chains were read from a single sample in a study of blood T cell repertoires in COVID-19. TCRdb's table, derived via immunoSEQ multiplex PCR, lists solely in-frame clones and lacks some. Here the sample spans 310,000 or so clones, 83% being singletons. Sequencing input: peripheral blood. Source of these receptors: a woman between 50 and 59 years old with acute or convalescent COVID-19. Each CDR3 is given with its conserved first and last residue. Fields, in order: V gene, J gene, D gene, clone size, CDR3 protein, CDR3 DNA. The D gene is left open where the match is weak. Not all rows give a size; the values are once, few, many and, for expanded clones, a class.

TRBV10-3	TRBJ2-6	TRBD1	-	CAISEAPGQGSGANVLTF	TGTGCCATCAGTGAGGCGCCGGGACAGGGCTCTGGGGCCAACGTCCTGACTTTC
TRBV3-1/TRBV3-2	TRBJ1-1	-	-	CASSRPRGSEAFF	TGTGCCAGCAGCCGACCCAGGGGTTCTGAAGCTTTCTTT
TRBV7-2	TRBJ1-5	-	-	CASSLTGNQPQHF	TGTGCCAGCAGCCTAACAGGGAATCAGCCCCAGCATTTT
TRBV27	TRBJ2-3	TRBD1	few	CASSPRQGGDTQYF	TGTGCCAGCAGTCCGAGACAGGGGGGAGATACGCAGTATTTT
TRBV9	TRBJ1-4	-	-	CASSYTDSNDEKLFF	TGTGCCAGCAGTTATACGGACTCCAACGATGAAAAACTGTTTTTT
TRBV7-9	TRBJ2-7	-	-	CASSVRLGSYEQYF	TGTGCCAGCAGCGTGAGACTAGGCTCCTACGAGCAGTACTTC
TRBV3-1/TRBV3-2	TRBJ2-1	-	-	CASSQGGSHYNEQFF	TGTGCCAGCAGCCAAGGAGGGAGCCACTACAATGAGCAGTTCTTC
TRBV4-2	TRBJ2-2	TRBD2	-	CASSQERGRAWTGELFF	TGTGCCAGCAGCCAGGAACGCGGGAGGGCCTGGACCGGGGAGCTGTTTTTT
TRBV24-1	TRBJ2-2	-	-	CATSDSRLNTGELFF	TGTGCCACCAGTGATTCCCGGTTAAACACCGGGGAGCTGTTTTTT
TRBV12-3/TRBV12-4	TRBJ1-4	-	-	CASSRDSNEKLFF	TGTGCCAGCAGTAGGGACTCTAATGAAAAACTGTTTTTT
TRBV14	TRBJ2-1	-	few	CASSRTSRAAGDEQFF	TGTGCCAGCAGCCGAACGTCCAGGGCGGCAGGTGATGAGCAGTTCTTC
TRBV9	TRBJ1-4	-	-	CASSPSVGEGDEKLFF	TGTGCCAGCAGCCCAAGCGTCGGGGAAGGAGATGAAAAACTGTTTTTT
TRBV9	TRBJ2-7	TRBD1	-	CASSPNPQGAYEQYF	TGTGCCAGCAGCCCAAACCCCCAGGGGGCTTACGAGCAGTACTTC
TRBV30	TRBJ1-1	TRBD1	-	CAWSAPDRGRAFF	TGTGCCTGGAGTGCCCCTGACAGGGGACGCGCTTTCTTT
TRBV30	TRBJ1-6	-	-	CAWNRQGNSPLHF	TGTGCCTGGAATAGGCAGGGGAATTCACCCCTCCACTTT
TRBV6-5	TRBJ1-6	-	-	CASRATPVRDSPLHF	TGTGCCAGCAGGGCCACCCCCGTGAGGGATTCACCCCTCCACTTT
TRBV19	TRBJ2-5	TRBD2	-	CASTTNGGSRETQYF	TGTGCCAGTACCACTAACGGGGGGAGTAGAGAGACCCAGTACTTC
TRBV30	TRBJ1-2	TRBD1	-	CAWSVGTGVDGYTF	TGTGCCTGGAGTGTGGGGACAGGGGTTGATGGCTACACCTTC
TRBV5-5	TRBJ2-5	-	-	CASSSASITPAITQYF	TGTGCCAGCAGCTCCGCCTCGATTACCCCCGCTATAACCCAGTACTTC
TRBV6-4	TRBJ2-1	-	-	CASSDSRRGEQFF	TGTGCCAGCAGTGACTCACGCAGAGGTGAGCAGTTCTTC
TRBV7-7	TRBJ2-5	-	-	CASSLAGVQETQYF	TGTGCCAGCAGCTTAGCGGGCGTACAAGAGACCCAGTACTTC
TRBV2	TRBJ2-7	-	-	CASIGAGVYEQYF	TGTGCCAGCATTGGCGCCGGGGTCTACGAGCAGTACTTC
TRBV7-2	TRBJ2-7	-	-	CASSFQRGEQYF	TGTGCCAGCAGCTTTCAGCGTGGCGAGCAGTACTTC
TRBV5-1	TRBJ2-1	-	-	CASSYDTNNEQFF	TGCGCCAGCAGCTACGACACCAACAATGAGCAGTTCTTC
TRBV24-1	TRBJ2-3	TRBD1	once	CATSWTGGGTDTQYF	TGTGCCACCTCCTGGACAGGGGGCGGCACAGATACGCAGTATTTT
TRBV2	TRBJ1-5	-	-	CASSSDRQPNQPQHF	TGTGCCAGCAGTTCCGACAGGCAGCCAAATCAGCCCCAGCATTTT
TRBV6-5	TRBJ1-5	-	-	CASNPAGVSNQPQHF	TGTGCCAGCAACCCCGCGGGGGTTAGCAATCAGCCCCAGCATTTT
TRBV19	TRBJ2-1	-	-	CASSQYKGGDQQFF	TGTGCCAGTAGTCAGTATAAAGGGGGTGACCAGCAGTTCTTC
TRBV2	TRBJ1-1	TRBD1	-	CASSAGTENTEAFF	TGTGCCAGCAGCGCCGGGACAGAGAACACTGAAGCTTTCTTT
TRBV4-3	TRBJ2-7	-	-	CASSVGRGGYEQYF	TGCGCCAGCAGCGTAGGAAGGGGAGGCTACGAGCAGTACTTC
TRBV27	TRBJ1-1	-	few	CASSLSLGYTEAFF	TGTGCCAGCAGTTTATCACTAGGTTACACTGAAGCTTTCTTT